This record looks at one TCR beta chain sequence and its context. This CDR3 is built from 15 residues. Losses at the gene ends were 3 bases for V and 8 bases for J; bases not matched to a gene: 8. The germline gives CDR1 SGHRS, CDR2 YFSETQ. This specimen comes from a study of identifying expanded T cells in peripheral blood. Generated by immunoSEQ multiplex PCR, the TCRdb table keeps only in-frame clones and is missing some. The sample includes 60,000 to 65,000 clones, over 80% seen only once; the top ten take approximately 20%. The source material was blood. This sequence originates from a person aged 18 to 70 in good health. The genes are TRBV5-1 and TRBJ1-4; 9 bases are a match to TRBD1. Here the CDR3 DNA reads TGCGCCAGCAGCTCAGATGGGACAGGGTCCGAAAAACTGTTTTTT. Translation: CASSSDGTGSEKLFF. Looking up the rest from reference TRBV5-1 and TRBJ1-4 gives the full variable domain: KAGVTQTPRYLIKTRGQQVTLSCSPISGHRSVSWYQQTPGQGLQFLFEYFSETQRNKGNFPGRFSGRQFSNSRSEMNVSTLELGDSALYLCASSSDGTGSEKLFFGSGTQLSVL.